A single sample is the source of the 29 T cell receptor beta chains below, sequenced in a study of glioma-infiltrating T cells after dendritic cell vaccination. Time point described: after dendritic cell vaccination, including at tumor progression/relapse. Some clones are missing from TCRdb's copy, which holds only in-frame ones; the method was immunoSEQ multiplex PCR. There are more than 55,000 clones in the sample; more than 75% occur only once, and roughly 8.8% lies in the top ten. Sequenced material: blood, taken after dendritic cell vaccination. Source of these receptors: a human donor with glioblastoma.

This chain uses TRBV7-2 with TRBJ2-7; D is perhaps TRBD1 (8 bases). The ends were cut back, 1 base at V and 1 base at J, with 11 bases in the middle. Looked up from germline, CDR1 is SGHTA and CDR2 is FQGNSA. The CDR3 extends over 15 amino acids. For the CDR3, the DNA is TGTGCCAGCAGCTTAGACAGGGGGGGTTCCTACGAGCAGTACTTC. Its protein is CASSLDRGGSYEQYF.

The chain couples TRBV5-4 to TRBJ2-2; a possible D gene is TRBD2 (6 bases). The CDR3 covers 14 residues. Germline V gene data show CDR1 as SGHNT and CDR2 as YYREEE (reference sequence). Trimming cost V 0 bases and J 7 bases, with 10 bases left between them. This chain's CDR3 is CASSLDLGGGELFF. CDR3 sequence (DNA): TGTGCCAGCAGCTTGGATCTGGGAGGCGGGGAGCTGTTTTTT.

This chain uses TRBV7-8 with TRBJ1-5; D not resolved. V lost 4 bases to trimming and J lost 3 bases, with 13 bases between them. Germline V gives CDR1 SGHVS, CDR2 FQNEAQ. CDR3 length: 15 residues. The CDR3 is CASSSRGITNQPQHF. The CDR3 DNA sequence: TGTGCCAGCAGCTCACGGGGTATAACCAATCAGCCCCAGCATTTT.

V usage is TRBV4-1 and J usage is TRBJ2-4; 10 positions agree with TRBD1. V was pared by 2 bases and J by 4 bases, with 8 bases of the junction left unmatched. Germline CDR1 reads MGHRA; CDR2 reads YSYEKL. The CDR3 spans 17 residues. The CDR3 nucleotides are TGCGCCAGCAGCCAACTTTTGACAGGGGGCAAGAAAAACATTCAGTACTTC. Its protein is CASSQLLTGGKKNIQYF.

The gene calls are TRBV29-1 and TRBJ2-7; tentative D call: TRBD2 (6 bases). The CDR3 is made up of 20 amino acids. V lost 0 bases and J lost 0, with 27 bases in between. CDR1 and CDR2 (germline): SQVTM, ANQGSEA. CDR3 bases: TGCAGCGTTGAAGATCTTGTGGGAGTTGTGGGGGGTTTTAGCTCCTACGAGCAGTACTTC. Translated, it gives CSVEDLVGVVGGFSSYEQYF.

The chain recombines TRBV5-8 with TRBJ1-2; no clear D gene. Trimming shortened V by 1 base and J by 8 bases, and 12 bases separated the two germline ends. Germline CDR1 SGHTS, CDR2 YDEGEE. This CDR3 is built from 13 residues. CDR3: CASSLLNGGGYTF. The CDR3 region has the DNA TGTGCCAGCAGCTTGCTTAACGGAGGGGGCTACACCTTC.

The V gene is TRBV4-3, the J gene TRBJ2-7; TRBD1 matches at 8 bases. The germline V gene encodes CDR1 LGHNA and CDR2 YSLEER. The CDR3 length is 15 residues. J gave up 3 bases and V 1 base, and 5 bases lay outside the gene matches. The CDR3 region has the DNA TGCGCCAGCAGCCAAGGCACAGGGGGTGTCTACGAGCAGTACTTC. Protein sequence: CASSQGTGGVYEQYF.

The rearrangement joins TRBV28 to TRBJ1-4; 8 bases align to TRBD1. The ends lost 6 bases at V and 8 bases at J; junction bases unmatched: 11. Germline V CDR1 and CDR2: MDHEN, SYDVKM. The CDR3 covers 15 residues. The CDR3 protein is CASRESGTGGEKLFF. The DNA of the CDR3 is TGTGCCAGCAGGGAGAGCGGGACAGGTGGCGAAAAACTGTTTTTT.

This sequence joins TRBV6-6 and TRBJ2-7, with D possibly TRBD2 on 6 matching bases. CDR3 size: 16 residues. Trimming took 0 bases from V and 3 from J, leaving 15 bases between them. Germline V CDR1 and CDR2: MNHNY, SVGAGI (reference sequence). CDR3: CASSYSWRGHVYEQYF. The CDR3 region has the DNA TGTGCCAGCAGTTACTCTTGGCGGGGCCATGTCTACGAGCAGTACTTC.

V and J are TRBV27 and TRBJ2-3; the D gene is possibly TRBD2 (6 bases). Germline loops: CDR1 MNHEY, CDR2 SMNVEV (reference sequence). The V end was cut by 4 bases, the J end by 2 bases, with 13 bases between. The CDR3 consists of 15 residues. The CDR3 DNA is TGTGCCAGCAGTTATCCCGGGGGTAACACAGATACGCAGTATTTT. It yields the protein CASSYPGGNTDTQYF.

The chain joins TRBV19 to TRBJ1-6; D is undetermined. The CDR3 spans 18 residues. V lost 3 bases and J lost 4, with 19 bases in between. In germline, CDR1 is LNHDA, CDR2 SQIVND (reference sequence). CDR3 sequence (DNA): TGTGCCAGTAGTATTAGTAGTCGCCTCGATCAATATAATTCACCCCTCCACTTT. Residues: CASSISSRLDQYNSPLHF. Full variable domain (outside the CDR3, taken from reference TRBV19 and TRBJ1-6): DGGITQSPKYLFRKEGQNVTLSCEQNLNHDAMYWYRQDPGQGLRLIYYSQIVNDFQKGDIAEGYSVSREKKESFPLTVTSAQKNPTAFYLCASSISSRLDQYNSPLHFGNGTRLTVT.

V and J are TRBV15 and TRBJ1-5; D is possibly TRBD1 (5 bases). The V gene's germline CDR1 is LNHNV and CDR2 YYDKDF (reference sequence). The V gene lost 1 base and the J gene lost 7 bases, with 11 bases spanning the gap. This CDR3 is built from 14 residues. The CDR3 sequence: CATSRGGAGQPQHF. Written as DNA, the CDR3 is TGTGCCACCAGCAGAGGTGGGGCTGGGCAGCCCCAGCATTTT.

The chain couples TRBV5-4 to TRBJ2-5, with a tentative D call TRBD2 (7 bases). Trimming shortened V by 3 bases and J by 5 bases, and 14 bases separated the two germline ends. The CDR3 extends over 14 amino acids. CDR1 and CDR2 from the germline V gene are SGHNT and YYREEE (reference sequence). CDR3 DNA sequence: TGTGCCAGCAGCTCGGAAGAGGGGGGGGAGACCCAGTACTTC. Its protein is CASSSEEGGETQYF. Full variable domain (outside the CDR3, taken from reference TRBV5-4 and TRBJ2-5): ETGVTQSPTHLIKTRGQQVTLRCSSQSGHNTVSWYQQALGQGPQFIFQYYREEENGRGNFPPRFSGLQFPNYSSELNVNALELDDSALYLCASSSEEGGETQYFGPGTRLLVL.

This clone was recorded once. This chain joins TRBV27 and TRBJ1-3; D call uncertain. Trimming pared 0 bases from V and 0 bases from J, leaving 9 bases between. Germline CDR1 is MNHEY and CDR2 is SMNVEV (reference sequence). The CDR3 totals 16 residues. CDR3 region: CASSLSPGISGNTIYF. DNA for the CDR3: TGTGCCAGCAGTTTATCGCCGGGGATCTCTGGAAACACCATATATTTT.

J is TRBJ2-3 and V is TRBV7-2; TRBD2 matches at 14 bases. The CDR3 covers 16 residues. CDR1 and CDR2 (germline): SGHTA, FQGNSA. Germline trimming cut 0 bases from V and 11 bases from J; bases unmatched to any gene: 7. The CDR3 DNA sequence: TGTGCCAGCAGCTTAGCGTGGACTAGCGGGGGGAGAAGGCAGTATTTT. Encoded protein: CASSLAWTSGGRRQYF.

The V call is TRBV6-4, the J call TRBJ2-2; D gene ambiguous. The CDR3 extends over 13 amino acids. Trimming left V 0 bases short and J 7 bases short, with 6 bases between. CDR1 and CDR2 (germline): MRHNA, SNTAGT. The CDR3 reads CASSDSRVGELFF. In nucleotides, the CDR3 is TGTGCCAGCAGTGACTCCCGTGTCGGGGAGCTGTTTTTT.

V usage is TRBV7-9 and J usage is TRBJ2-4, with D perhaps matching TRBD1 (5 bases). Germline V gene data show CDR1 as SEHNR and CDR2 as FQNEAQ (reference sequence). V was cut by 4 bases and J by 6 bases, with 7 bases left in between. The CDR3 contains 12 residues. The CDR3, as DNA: TGTGCCAGCAGCTCGACAGTAAACATTCAGTACTTC. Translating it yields CASSSTVNIQYF. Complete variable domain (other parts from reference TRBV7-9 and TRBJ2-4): DTGVSQNPRHKITKRGQNVTFRCDPISEHNRLYWYRQTLGQGPEFLTYFQNEAQLEKSRLLSDRFSAERPKGSFSTLEIQRTEQGDSAMYLCASSSTVNIQYFGAGTRLSVL.

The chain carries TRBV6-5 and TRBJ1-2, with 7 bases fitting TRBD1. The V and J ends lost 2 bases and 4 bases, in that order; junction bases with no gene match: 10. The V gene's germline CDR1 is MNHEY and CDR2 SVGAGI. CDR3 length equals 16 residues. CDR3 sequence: CASSYIPGQSSYGYTF. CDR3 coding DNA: TGTGCCAGCAGTTACATCCCGGGACAGAGCAGCTATGGCTACACCTTC.

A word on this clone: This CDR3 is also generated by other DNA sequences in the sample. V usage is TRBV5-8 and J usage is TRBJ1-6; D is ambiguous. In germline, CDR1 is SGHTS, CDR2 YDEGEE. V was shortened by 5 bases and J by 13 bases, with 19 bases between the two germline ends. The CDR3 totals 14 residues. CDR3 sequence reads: CASRTKSGISPLHF. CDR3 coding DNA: TGTGCCAGCAGGACGAAGTCGGGGATTTCCCCCCTCCACTTT.

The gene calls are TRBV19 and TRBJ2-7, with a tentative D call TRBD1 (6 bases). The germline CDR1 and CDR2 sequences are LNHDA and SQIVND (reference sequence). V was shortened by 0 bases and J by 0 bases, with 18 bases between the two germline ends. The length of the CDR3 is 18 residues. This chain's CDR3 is CASSIEPQQGRSSYEQYF. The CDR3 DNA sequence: TGTGCCAGTAGTATAGAACCCCAACAGGGCCGTAGCTCCTACGAGCAGTACTTC.

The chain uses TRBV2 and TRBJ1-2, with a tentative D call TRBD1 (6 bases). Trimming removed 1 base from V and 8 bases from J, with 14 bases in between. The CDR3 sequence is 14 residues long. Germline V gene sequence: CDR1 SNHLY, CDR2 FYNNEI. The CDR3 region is CASSEGQGTQGYTF. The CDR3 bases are TGTGCCAGCAGTGAAGGCCAGGGGACCCAGGGCTACACCTTC.

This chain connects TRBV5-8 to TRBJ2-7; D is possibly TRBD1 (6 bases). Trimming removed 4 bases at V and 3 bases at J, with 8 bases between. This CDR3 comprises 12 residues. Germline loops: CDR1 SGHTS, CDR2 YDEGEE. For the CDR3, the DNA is TGTGCCAGCAGCAGAGGGGGCTACGAGCAGTACTTC. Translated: CASSRGGYEQYF. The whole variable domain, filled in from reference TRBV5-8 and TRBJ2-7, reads EAGVTQSPTHLIKTRGQQATLRCSPISGHTSVYWYQQALGLGLQFLLWYDEGEERNRGNFPPRFSGRQFPNYSSELNVNALELEDSALYLCASSRGGYEQYFGPGTRLTVT.

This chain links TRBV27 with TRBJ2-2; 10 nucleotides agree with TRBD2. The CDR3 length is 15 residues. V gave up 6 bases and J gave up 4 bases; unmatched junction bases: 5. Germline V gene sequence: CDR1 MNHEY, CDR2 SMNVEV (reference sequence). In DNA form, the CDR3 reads TGTGCCAGCAGGGAGCGGGGGGGCCTCACCGGGGAGCTGTTTTTT. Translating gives CASRERGGLTGELFF.

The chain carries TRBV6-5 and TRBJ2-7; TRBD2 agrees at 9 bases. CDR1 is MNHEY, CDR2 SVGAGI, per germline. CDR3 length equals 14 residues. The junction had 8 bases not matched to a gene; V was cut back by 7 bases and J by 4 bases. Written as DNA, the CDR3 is TGTGCCAGCACGGCCCTAGCGGGGCTATACGAGCAGTACTTC. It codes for CASTALAGLYEQYF.

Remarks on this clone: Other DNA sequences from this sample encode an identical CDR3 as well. The CDR3 protein is CASSEPFGGHNSPLHF. In nucleotides, the CDR3 is TGTGCCAGCAGTGAACCCTTTGGGGGCCATAATTCACCCCTCCACTTT. V and J are TRBV25-1 and TRBJ1-6, with D tentatively TRBD1 (6 bases). The CDR3 is 16 residues long. Germline V CDR1 and CDR2: MGHDK, SYGVNS. The V end was cut by 2 bases, the J end by 5 bases, with 13 bases between.

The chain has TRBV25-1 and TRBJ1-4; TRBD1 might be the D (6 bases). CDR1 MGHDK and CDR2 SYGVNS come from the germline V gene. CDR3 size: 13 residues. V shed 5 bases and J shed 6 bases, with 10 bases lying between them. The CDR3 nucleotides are TGTGCCAGCAGTAGGGGGGGTGATGAAAAACTGTTTTTT. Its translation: CASSRGGDEKLFF.

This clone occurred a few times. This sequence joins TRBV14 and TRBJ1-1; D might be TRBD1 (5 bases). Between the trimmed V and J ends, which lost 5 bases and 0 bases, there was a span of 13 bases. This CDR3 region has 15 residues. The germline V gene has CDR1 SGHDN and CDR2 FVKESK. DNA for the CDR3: TGTGCCAGCAGCGATATGACAGAGATGAACACTGAAGCTTTCTTT. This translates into CASSDMTEMNTEAFF.

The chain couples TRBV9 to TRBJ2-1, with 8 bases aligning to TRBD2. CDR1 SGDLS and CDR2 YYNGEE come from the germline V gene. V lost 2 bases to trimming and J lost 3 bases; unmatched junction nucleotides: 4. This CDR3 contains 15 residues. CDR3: CASSVIAGSYNEQFF. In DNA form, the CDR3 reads TGTGCCAGCAGCGTCATAGCGGGGAGCTACAATGAGCAGTTCTTC.

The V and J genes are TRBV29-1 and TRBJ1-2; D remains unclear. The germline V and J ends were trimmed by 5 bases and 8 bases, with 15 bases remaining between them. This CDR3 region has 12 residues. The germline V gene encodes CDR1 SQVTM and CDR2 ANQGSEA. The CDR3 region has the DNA TGCAGCGTTATAACCTCGGGCGGGGGCTACACCTTC. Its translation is CSVITSGGGYTF.